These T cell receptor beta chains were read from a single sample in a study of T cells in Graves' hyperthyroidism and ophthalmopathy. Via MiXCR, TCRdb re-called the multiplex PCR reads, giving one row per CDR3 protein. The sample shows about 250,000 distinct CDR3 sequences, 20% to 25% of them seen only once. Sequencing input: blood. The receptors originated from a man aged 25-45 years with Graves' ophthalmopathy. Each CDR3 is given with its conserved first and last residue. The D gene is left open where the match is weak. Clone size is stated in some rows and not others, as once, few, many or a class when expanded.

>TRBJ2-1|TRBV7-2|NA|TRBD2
TGTGCCAGCAGCTTAGGGACTAGCGGGAAAGATGAGCAGTTCTTC
CASSLGTSGKDEQFF
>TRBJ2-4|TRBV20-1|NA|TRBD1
TGCAGTGCTAGAGACCGGGGACAGTTAAACATTCAGTACTTC
CSARDRGQLNIQYF
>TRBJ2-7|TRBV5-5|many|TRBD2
TGTGCCAGCAGCTTGTCCAGACTAGCGGCCTCCTACGAGCAGTACTTC
CASSLSRLAASYEQYF
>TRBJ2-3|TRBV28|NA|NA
TGTGCCAGCAGCCCTTCGAGGGCCGGCACAGATACGCAGTATTTT
CASSPSRAGTDTQYF
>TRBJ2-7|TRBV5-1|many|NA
TGCGCCAGCAGCTTGGGGACAGTGCTATCCTACGAGCAGTACTTC
CASSLGTVLSYEQYF
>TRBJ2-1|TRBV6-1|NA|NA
TGTGCCAGCACCATTACCCAGGCCCCTGTCAATGAGCAGTTCTTC
CASTITQAPVNEQFF
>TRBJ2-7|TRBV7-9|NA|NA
TGTGCCAGCAGCTTGGACAGCCGGGTGGACGAGCAGTACTTC
CASSLDSRVDEQYF
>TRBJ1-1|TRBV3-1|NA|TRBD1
TGTGCCAGCACCAGACAGGGGGAGGCATCTACTGAAGCTTTCTTT
CASTRQGEASTEAFF
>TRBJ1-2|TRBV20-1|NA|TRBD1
TGCAGTGCCTCGAGCAGGGGGACTAACTATGGCTACACCTTC
CSASSRGTNYGYTF
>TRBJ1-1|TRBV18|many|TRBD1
TGTGCCAGCTCACCACGGGACAGCAACACTGAAGCTTTCTTT
CASSPRDSNTEAFF
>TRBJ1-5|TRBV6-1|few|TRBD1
TGTGCCAGCAGTGAACACAGGGGGCAGGGTCAGCCCCAGCATTTT
CASSEHRGQGQPQHF
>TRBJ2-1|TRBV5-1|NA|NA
TGCGCCAGCAGCTCCTTTTGGAATGAGCAGTTCTTC
CASSSFWNEQFF
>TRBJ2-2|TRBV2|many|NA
TGTGCCAGTCGAGGACAGAAGAACACCGGGGAGCTGTTTTTT
CASRGQKNTGELFF
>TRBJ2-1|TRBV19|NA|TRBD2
TGTGCCAGTAATCCGGGACTAGCGATCTACAATGAGCAGTTCTTC
CASNPGLAIYNEQFF
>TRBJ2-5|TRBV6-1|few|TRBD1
TGTGCCAGCAGTGCCGGGACAGGGGAGACCCAGTACTTC
CASSAGTGETQYF
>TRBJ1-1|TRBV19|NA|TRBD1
TGTGCCAGTAGAAGAGGACAGGGAGCTGAAGCTTTCTTT
CASRRGQGAEAFF
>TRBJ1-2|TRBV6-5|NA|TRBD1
TGTGCCAGCAGTTTAACAGGGGTGAACTATGGCTACACCTTC
CASSLTGVNYGYTF
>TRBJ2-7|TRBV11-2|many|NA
TGTGCCAGCAGCTTAGATCTCCGCTACGAGCAGTACTTC
CASSLDLRYEQYF
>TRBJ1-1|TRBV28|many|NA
TGTGCCAGCAGTTTATCCCGGGGTGGCACTGAAGCTTTCTTT
CASSLSRGGTEAFF
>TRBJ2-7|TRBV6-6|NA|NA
TGTGCCAGCAGTTACTCGTCAGGAGCCTCCTACGAGCAGTACTTC
CASSYSSGASYEQYF
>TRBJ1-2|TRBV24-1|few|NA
TGTACCACCAGTGACGCCGGGACCCCTATGGGCTACACCTTC
CTTSDAGTPMGYTF
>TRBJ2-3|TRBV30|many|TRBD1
TGTGCCTGGAGTACCGGGACAGGGGGCGCAGATACGCAGTATTTT
CAWSTGTGGADTQYF
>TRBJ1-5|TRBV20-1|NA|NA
TGCAGTGCTCCAATTCGTCAGGGAAACAATCAGCCCCAGCATTTT
CSAPIRQGNNQPQHF
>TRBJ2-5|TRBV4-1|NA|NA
TGCGCCAGCAGCCAAAGTTCTGGGGTGGGGGAGCAGTACTTC
CASSQSSGVGEQYF
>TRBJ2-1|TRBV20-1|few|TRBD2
TGCAGTGCTAGAGATGGGACTAGCGGGAATGAGCAGTTCTTC
CSARDGTSGNEQFF
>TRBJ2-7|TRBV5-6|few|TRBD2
TGTGCCAGCAGCTTACGGACGGCGGGAGAGTACTTC
CASSLRTAGEYF
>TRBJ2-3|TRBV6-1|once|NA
TGTGCCAGCAGTGAGCCGTGGGAGTTAACAGATACGCAGTATTTT
CASSEPWELTDTQYF
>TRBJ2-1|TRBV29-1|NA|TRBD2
TGCAGCGTCTCACTAGCGAGAATCTCCGGTAATGAGCAGTTCTTC
CSVSLARISGNEQFF
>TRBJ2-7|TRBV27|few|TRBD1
TGTGCCAGCAGTTCAGGTTGGACAGGGGTCCCCTACGAGCAGTACTTC
CASSSGWTGVPYEQYF
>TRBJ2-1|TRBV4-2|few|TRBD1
TGTGCCAGCAGCCAAGGGGACAGAAACAATGAGCAGTTCTTC
CASSQGDRNNEQFF
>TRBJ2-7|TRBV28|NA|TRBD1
TGTGCCAGCAGTTTAACCGGGACAGGGACCCTCGAGCAGTACTTC
CASSLTGTGTLEQYF
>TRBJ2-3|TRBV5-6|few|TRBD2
TGTGCCAGCAGCTTCCGACTAGCGGGAGGTTTAGATACGCAGTATTTT
CASSFRLAGGLDTQYF
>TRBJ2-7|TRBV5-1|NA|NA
TGCGCCAGCAAACCCCAGGCGGGACAGTACTACGAGCAGTACTTC
CASKPQAGQYYEQYF
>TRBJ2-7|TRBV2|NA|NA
TGTGCCAGCCGTCTGTTTCGGGACTACGAGCAGTACTTC
CASRLFRDYEQYF
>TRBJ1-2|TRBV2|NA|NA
TGTGCCAGCAGACTCGGCCGGGACTGGACTGGGGGCTACACCTTC
CASRLGRDWTGGYTF
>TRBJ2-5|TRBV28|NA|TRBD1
TGTGCCAGCAGCACCCGGGACAGGGGGCGAGAGACCCAGTACTTC
CASSTRDRGRETQYF
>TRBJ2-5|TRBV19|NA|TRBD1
TGTGCCAGTAGTATTAGACAGGGCCCCTCGCACTTC
CASSIRQGPSHF
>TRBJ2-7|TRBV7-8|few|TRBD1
TGTGCCAGCAGCACGGGACAGGGCTCCTACGAGCAGTACTTC
CASSTGQGSYEQYF